This T cell receptor (beta chain) was sequenced during a study of T-cell memory formation after mild COVID-19. MiXCR, run by TCRdb on the 5' RACE reads, gives a single entry per CDR3 protein. The data contain 100,000 to 150,000 distinct CDR3 sequences, 15% to 20% of them singletons. What was sequenced was PBMCs or a T cell subset sorted from them (not recorded which). This sequence originates from a man in his late teens or twenties who had mild COVID-19 (a few samples of this study predate the infection). Cell type and time point are not known.

CDR3 sequence: CASSIGASGNTIYF. Written as DNA, the CDR3 is TGTGCCAGTAGTATCGGCGCCTCTGGAAACACCATATATTTT. J is TRBJ1-3 and V is TRBV19; D is undetermined. The ends were cut back, 3 bases at V and 0 bases at J, with 6 bases in the middle. The CDR3 has 14 amino acids. CDR1 LNHDA and CDR2 SQIVND come from the germline V gene (reference sequence).